This TCR beta chain was captured in a study of blood T cell repertoires in COVID-19. At the level of the study: Sources were T cells, B-cell-depleted T cells, or PBMCs; the material itself was cDNA or gDNA.

Authors' data handling: Nucleated cell number was recorded as an estimate derived from reference gene primer amplification. Only in-frame clones appear in the TCRdb table, and some are missing; sequencing was by immunoSEQ multiplex PCR. V and J calls and clone size are copied from that table; D and trimming were computed from the DNA. Among about 120,000 clones, about 80% were seen once, and the ten largest hold less than 9%. V shed 6 bases and J shed 4 bases, with 18 bases lying between them. This CDR3 is built from 16 residues. The germline gives CDR1 LNHDA, CDR2 SQIVND (reference sequence). The source material was peripheral blood. V is TRBV19 and J is TRBJ1-4, with no clear D. The clonotype comes from a man between 65 and 80 years old with active or convalescent COVID-19. The CDR3 sequence: CASRRGGYDINEKLFF. DNA of the CDR3: TGTGCCAGTAGGCGGGGAGGGTACGATATTAATGAAAAACTGTTTTTT.